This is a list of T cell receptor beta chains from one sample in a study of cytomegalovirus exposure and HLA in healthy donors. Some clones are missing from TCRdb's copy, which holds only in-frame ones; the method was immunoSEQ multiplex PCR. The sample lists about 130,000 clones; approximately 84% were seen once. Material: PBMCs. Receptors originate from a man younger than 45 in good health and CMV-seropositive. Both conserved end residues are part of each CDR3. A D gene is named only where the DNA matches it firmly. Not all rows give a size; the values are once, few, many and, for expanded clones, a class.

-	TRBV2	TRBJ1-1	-	CASRGGGGRGTEAFF	TGTGCCAGCAGGGGCGGGGGGGGCCGGGGCACTGAAGCTTTCTTT
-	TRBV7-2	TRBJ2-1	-	CASSPMAGRPYNEQFF	TGTGCCAGCAGCCCCATGGCGGGAAGGCCTTACAATGAGCAGTTCTTC
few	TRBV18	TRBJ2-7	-	CASSPPSQGYEQYF	TGTGCCAGCTCACCGCCCTCACAGGGTTACGAGCAGTACTTC
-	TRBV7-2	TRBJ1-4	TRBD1	CASSPDPDRGNGEKLFF	TGTGCCAGCAGCCCGGACCCTGACAGGGGCAATGGTGAAAAACTGTTTTTT
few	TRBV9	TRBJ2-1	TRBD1	CASIRGQGGYYEQFF	TGTGCCAGCATAAGGGGACAGGGGGGGTATTACGAGCAGTTCTTC
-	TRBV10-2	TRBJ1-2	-	CASSDKIANYGYTF	TGCGCCAGCAGTGATAAGATAGCTAACTATGGCTACACCTTC
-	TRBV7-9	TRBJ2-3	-	CASSLVQGSTDTQYF	TGTGCCAGCAGCTTAGTCCAGGGGAGCACAGATACGCAGTATTTT
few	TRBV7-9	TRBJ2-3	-	CASSLSSDTQYF	TGTGCCAGCAGCTTGAGCTCAGATACGCAGTATTTT
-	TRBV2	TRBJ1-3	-	CASSEHSGISGNTIYF	TGTGCCAGCAGTGAGCATTCAGGAATTTCTGGAAACACCATATATTTT
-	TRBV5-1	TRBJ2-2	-	CASSSGNTGELFF	TGCGCCAGCAGCTCAGGGAACACCGGGGAGCTGTTTTTT
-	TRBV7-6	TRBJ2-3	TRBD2	CASSLNPGLARRQDTQYF	TGTGCCAGCAGCTTAAACCCGGGACTAGCGAGGCGTCAGGATACGCAGTATTTT
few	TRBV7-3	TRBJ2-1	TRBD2	CASSLAGTSGNNEQFF	TGTGCCAGCAGCTTAGCCGGGACTAGCGGAAACAATGAGCAGTTCTTC
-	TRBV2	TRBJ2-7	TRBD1	CASRAKGTGPSYEQYF	TGTGCCAGCAGGGCCAAAGGGACAGGGCCATCCTACGAGCAGTACTTC
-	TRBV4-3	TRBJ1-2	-	CASSPQILGEGRGAGYTF	TGCGCCAGCAGCCCACAAATTCTAGGGGAGGGGAGAGGCGCTGGCTACACCTTC
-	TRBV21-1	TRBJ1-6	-	CASSKGRGTNSPLHF	TGTGCCAGCAGCAAAGGTAGGGGAACCAATTCACCCCTCCACTTT
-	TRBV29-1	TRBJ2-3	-	CSVEGAPWNTDTQYF	TGCAGCGTTGAAGGGGCGCCATGGAACACAGATACGCAGTATTTT
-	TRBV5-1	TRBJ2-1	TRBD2	CASSLPSGEQFF	TGCGCCAGCAGCTTACCTAGCGGTGAGCAGTTCTTC
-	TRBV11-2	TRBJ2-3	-	CASSLSRPPDTQYF	TGTGCCAGCAGCTTATCCCGTCCTCCTGATACGCAGTATTTT
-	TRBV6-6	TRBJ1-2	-	CASSYAGDYGYTF	TGTGCCAGCAGTTACGCGGGTGACTATGGCTACACCTTC
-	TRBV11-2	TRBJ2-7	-	CASSHLDRSYEQYF	TGTGCCAGCAGCCACTTAGATCGGTCCTACGAGCAGTACTTC
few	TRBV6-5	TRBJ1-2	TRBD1	CASREQGGDNYGYTF	TGTGCCAGCAGGGAACAGGGGGGAGATAACTATGGCTACACCTTC
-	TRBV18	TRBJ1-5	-	CASSPAEVNQPQHF	TGTGCCAGCTCACCTGCGGAGGTCAATCAGCCCCAGCATTTT
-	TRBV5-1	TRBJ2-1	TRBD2	CASKGTSGGEYNEQFF	TGCGCCAGCAAGGGGACTAGCGGGGGGGAGTACAATGAGCAGTTCTTC
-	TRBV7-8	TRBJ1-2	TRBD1	CASSSRTGGYYGYTF	TGTGCCAGCAGCTCTAGAACAGGGGGCTACTATGGCTACACCTTC
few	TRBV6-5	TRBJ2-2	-	CASSYASTGELFF	TGTGCCAGCAGTTACGCGAGCACCGGGGAGCTGTTTTTT
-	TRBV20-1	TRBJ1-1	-	CSALMNTEAFF	TGCAGTGCCCTAATGAACACTGAAGCTTTCTTT
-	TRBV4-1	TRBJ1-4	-	CASSQDLGPGEKLFF	TGCGCCAGCAGCCAAGATCTCGGTCCGGGGGAAAAACTGTTTTTT
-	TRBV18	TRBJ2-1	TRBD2	CASSPWTSGGSGQFF	TGTGCCAGCTCACCTTGGACTAGCGGGGGCTCCGGGCAGTTCTTC
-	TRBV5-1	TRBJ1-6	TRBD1	CASSPDRGFSSPLHF	TGCGCCAGCAGCCCGGACAGGGGTTTTAGTTCACCCCTCCACTTT
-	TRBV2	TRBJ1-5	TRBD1	CASSSQGAGNQPQHF	TGTGCCAGCAGCTCACAGGGGGCAGGAAATCAGCCCCAGCATTTT
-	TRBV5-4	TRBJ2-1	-	CASRPTGSNEQFF	TGTGCCAGCAGACCGACAGGTTCCAATGAGCAGTTCTTC
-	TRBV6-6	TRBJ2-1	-	CASRPGLPYNEQFF	TGTGCCTCCCGACCCGGGTTACCCTACAATGAGCAGTTCTTC